A single sample is the source of the 20 T cell receptor beta chains below, sequenced in a study of OX40 agonist ivuxolimab in advanced cancers. Profiled with immunoSEQ multiplex PCR; TCRdb holds only in-frame clones, not every one. In the table there are fewer than 90,000 clones, about 85% of which are singletons. The sequences come from CD4+ or CD8+ T cells sorted from blood, collected in a trial of the OX40 agonist ivuxolimab. These receptor sequences come from an adult with an advanced solid tumor such as melanoma, head and neck, liver or kidney cancer.

This clone occurred once. Germline and junction disagree at one end, which may indicate a read error. The chain employs TRBV7-8 and TRBJ2-5; unclear D gene. The CDR3 extends over 10 amino acids. Germline values: CDR1 SGHVS, CDR2 FQNEAQ. CDR3 in amino acids: CASSADWANF. CDR3 in DNA: TGTGCCAGCAGCGCCGACTGGGCCAACTTC.

The gene calls are TRBV19 and TRBJ1-2; 7 nucleotides agree with TRBD1. The CDR3 has 12 amino acids. Unmatched junction bases numbered 7, after V lost 11 bases and J lost 4 bases. Germline V lookup: CDR1 LNHDA, CDR2 SQIVND (reference sequence). As DNA, the CDR3 is TGTGCCGTACAGGGGAGGACCTATGGCTACACCTTC. Its translation is CAVQGRTYGYTF.

The V gene is TRBV27, the J gene TRBJ2-1, with D hard to call. The V gene's germline CDR1 is MNHEY and CDR2 SMNVEV (reference sequence). The V end was cut by 6 bases, the J end by 7 bases, with 16 bases between. The CDR3 contains 14 residues. Here the CDR3 reads CASSSRPDHNEQFF. DNA for the CDR3: TGTGCCAGCAGCTCCCGACCTGACCATAATGAGCAGTTCTTC.

The chain carries TRBV30 and TRBJ1-2, with 8 bases aligning to TRBD1. J gave up 8 bases and V 3 bases, and 2 bases lay outside the gene matches. The CDR3 has 11 residues. Per germline, CDR1 GTSNPN and CDR2 SVGIG (reference sequence). The CDR3 bases are TGTGCCTGGAGACAGGGGGGCGGCTACACCTTC. Amino acids: CAWRQGGGYTF.

The V call is TRBV7-9, the J call TRBJ2-7; unclear D gene. The CDR3 runs 14 residues. Germline V gives CDR1 SEHNR, CDR2 FQNEAQ (reference sequence). V gave up 2 bases and J gave up 3 bases, with 11 bases separating them. The CDR3: CASSLMDALYEQYF. CDR3 nucleotide sequence: TGTGCCAGCAGCTTAATGGACGCGCTCTACGAGCAGTACTTC. The variable domain in full, with the rest retrieved from reference TRBV7-9 and TRBJ2-7, is DTGVSQNPRHKITKRGQNVTFRCDPISEHNRLYWYRQTLGQGPEFLTYFQNEAQLEKSRLLSDRFSAERPKGSFSTLEIQRTEQGDSAMYLCASSLMDALYEQYFGPGTRLTVT.

The chain's CDR3 is CASSEGGVEAFF. The CDR3 DNA reads as TGTGCCAGCAGTGAAGGAGGGGTAGAAGCTTTCTTT. This rearrangement joins TRBV6-5 to TRBJ1-1; a weak D match, TRBD1 (5 bases). Germline V lookup: CDR1 MNHEY, CDR2 SVGAGI. Trimming left V 5 bases short and J 8 bases short, with 12 bases between. The CDR3 loop spans 12 amino acids.

V usage is TRBV30 and J usage is TRBJ1-2; 7 nucleotides agree with TRBD1. J lost 8 bases, V lost 2 bases, and 11 bases had no gene match. This CDR3 contains 14 residues. Germline values: CDR1 GTSNPN, CDR2 SVGIG (reference sequence). This chain's CDR3 is CAWSPGTEDEGYTF. The DNA for the CDR3 is TGTGCCTGGAGTCCCGGGACAGAGGATGAGGGCTACACCTTC.

This clone appeared a few times. V gene TRBV28 combines with J gene TRBJ1-1; D call uncertain. Germline V lookup: CDR1 MDHEN, CDR2 SYDVKM. V dropped 4 bases and J dropped 6 bases, with 18 bases sitting between them. This CDR3 spans 15 amino acids. The CDR3 is CASSSVNPGRPEAFF. CDR3 DNA sequence: TGTGCCAGCAGTTCAGTAAATCCGGGTCGGCCTGAAGCTTTCTTT. The full variable domain, in which reference TRBV28 and TRBJ1-1 provide the parts outside the CDR3, is DVKVTQSSRYLVKRTGEKVFLECVQDMDHENMFWYRQDPGLGLRLIYFSYDVKMKEKGDIPEGYSVSREKKERFSLILESASTNQTSMYLCASSSVNPGRPEAFFGQGTRLTVV.

This clone was detected only a few times. CDR3 in amino acids: CASSLGGVVETQYF. CDR3 sequence (DNA): TGTGCCAGCAGCTTAGGAGGGGTCGTAGAGACCCAGTACTTC. The chain combines TRBV7-6 with TRBJ2-5; the D call may be TRBD1 or TRBD2 (5 bases each). Germline V CDR1 and CDR2: SGHVS, FNYEAQ. The CDR3 is made up of 14 amino acids. Trimming shortened V by 1 base and J by 4 bases, and 10 bases separated the two germline ends.

The chain is built from TRBV4-2 and TRBJ2-7; D is unresolved. Germline V gene sequence: CDR1 LGHNA, CDR2 YNFKEQ. The CDR3 loop spans 13 amino acids. V was shortened by 3 bases and J by 0 bases, with 6 bases between the two germline ends. CDR3 region: CASSHDSSYEQYF. CDR3 in DNA: TGTGCCAGCAGCCATGACTCCTCCTACGAGCAGTACTTC.

The rearrangement uses TRBV6-5 and TRBJ2-7; D perhaps matches TRBD1 (6 bases). Per the germline V gene, CDR1 is MNHEY and CDR2 is SVGAGI. V was pared by 6 bases and J by 4 bases, with 10 bases between. The CDR3 runs 12 residues. CDR3 bases: TGTGCCAGCAGGGACAGAAGTTACGAGCAGTACTTC. This encodes CASRDRSYEQYF.

The chain links TRBV14 to TRBJ1-2; 10 bases map to TRBD1. The CDR3 consists of 15 residues. In germline, CDR1 is SGHDN, CDR2 FVKESK. J gave up 4 bases and V 4 bases, and 6 bases lay outside the gene matches. CDR3 sequence (DNA): TGTGCCAGCAGCCCCGGGACAGGGGCTGGCTATGGCTACACCTTC. It yields the protein CASSPGTGAGYGYTF.

This chain links TRBV7-2 with TRBJ2-2; 7 bases line up with TRBD1. CDR3 length equals 15 residues. Trimming at V came to 7 bases and at J to 3 bases, leaving 8 bases not matched to a gene. Germline V gene lookup returns CDR1 SGHTA and CDR2 FQGNSA. The CDR3 here is CASISDRAYTGELFF. CDR3 sequence (DNA): TGTGCCAGCATCAGTGACAGGGCCTACACCGGGGAGCTGTTTTTT.

The chain carries TRBV7-6 and TRBJ1-1; 7 nucleotides align to TRBD1. This CDR3 spans 13 amino acids. From germline, CDR1 is SGHVS and CDR2 FNYEAQ. With V trimmed by 4 bases and J by 8 bases, 7 bases remained unmatched. The CDR3 spells CASSWNRGAEAFF. The CDR3 DNA follows: TGTGCCAGCAGCTGGAACAGGGGAGCCGAAGCTTTCTTT.

This sequence joins TRBV25-1 and TRBJ2-1; 8 nucleotides agree with TRBD2. The CDR3 is 16 residues long. The J segment lost 0 bases and the V segment lost 8 bases, leaving 9 bases of the junction unmatched. CDR1 is MGHDK and CDR2 is SYGVNS in the germline V gene. CDR3 amino acids: CASGKIAGSSYNEQFF. The CDR3 coding sequence is TGTGCCAGCGGAAAGATAGCGGGGAGCTCCTACAATGAGCAGTTCTTC.

The chain employs TRBV19 and TRBJ2-2; D possibly uses TRBD1 or TRBD2 (5 bases each). Germline loops: CDR1 LNHDA, CDR2 SQIVND (reference sequence). V lost 4 bases and J 5 bases, leaving 17 bases between the germline ends. This CDR3 is built from 16 residues. The CDR3 nucleotides read TGTGCCAGTAGTAGGGGACCAGATCGCGTAACCGGGGAGCTGTTTTTT. Translating gives CASSRGPDRVTGELFF.

This chain connects TRBV9 to TRBJ1-1, with TRBD1 matching 7 bases. Germline values: CDR1 SGDLS, CDR2 YYNGEE. Trimming took 1 base from V and 0 from J; bases not matched to a gene: 6. This CDR3 has 16 amino acids. CDR3 in DNA: TGTGCCAGCAGCGTAACAGGGGACAAGATGAACACTGAAGCTTTCTTT. It specifies CASSVTGDKMNTEAFF.

The chain uses TRBV11-1 and TRBJ2-3; 12 bases map to TRBD2. Trimming cost V 5 bases and J 0 bases; bases outside gene matches: 3. The CDR3 length is 16 residues. The V gene's germline CDR1 is SGHAT and CDR2 FQDESV (reference sequence). DNA of the CDR3: TGTGCCAGCAGCCACGGACTAGCGGGAAGCACAGATACGCAGTATTTT. Residues: CASSHGLAGSTDTQYF.

The chain carries TRBV6-5 and TRBJ2-7; the D gene is possibly TRBD2 (5 bases). V was cut by 2 bases and J by 3 bases, with 14 bases left in between. The CDR3 has 15 amino acids. Germline V CDR1 and CDR2: MNHEY, SVGAGI. DNA of the CDR3: TGTGCCAGCAGTTACAGAGGGTCGAACGGCTACGAGCAGTACTTC. This sequence encodes CASSYRGSNGYEQYF.

The chain recombines TRBV7-9 with TRBJ1-3; a possible D gene is TRBD1 (6 bases). Looked up from germline, CDR1 is SEHNR and CDR2 is FQNEAQ (reference sequence). The CDR3 has 15 amino acids. The V and J ends lost 2 bases and 3 bases respectively, with 11 bases between them. CDR3 sequence: CASSLLLTGGNTIYF. The CDR3 nucleotides read TGTGCCAGCAGCTTACTACTGACAGGTGGAAACACCATATATTTT.